Reported below is one TCR beta chain. V was pared by 0 bases and J by 8 bases, with 9 bases between. CDR1 MNHEY and CDR2 SVGAGI come from the germline V gene. The CDR3 covers 13 residues. The repertoire was sequenced with immunoSEQ multiplex PCR; TCRdb's copy has only in-frame clones and lacks some. There are 90,000 to 110,000 clones in the sample; roughly 76% occur only once, and 7.5% to 10% lies in the top ten. The data were taken from a study of blood T cell repertoires in COVID-19. The TCR comes from a woman aged 70-85 years with acute or convalescent COVID-19. Material: peripheral blood. The chain employs TRBV6-5 and TRBJ2-3; TRBD2 is a possible D gene (5 bases). Here the CDR3 DNA reads TGTGCCAGCAGTTACTCGCTTGCGGGTACGCAGTATTTT. The encoded protein is CASSYSLAGTQYF.